These 24 T cell receptor beta chains were all obtained from the same sample, sequenced in a study of T cell responses to AZD1222 COVID-19 vaccine. The method was immunoSEQ multiplex PCR; TCRdb's version includes in-frame clones alone and lacks a portion of them. Of nearly 90,000 clones listed, approximately 90% were seen once; the top ten hold 5.5%. The sample in question was peripheral blood, obtained 28 days after the second AZD1222 dose. The origin of the receptors is an adult who received the AZD1222 COVID-19 vaccine.

The chain links TRBV27 to TRBJ2-7, with 7 bases fitting TRBD1. The trim removed 4 bases at V and 3 bases at J, leaving 6 bases unmatched. This CDR3 region has 14 residues. Germline V gene sequence: CDR1 MNHEY, CDR2 SMNVEV (reference sequence). The CDR3 here is CASSSPGQSYEQYF. CDR3 bases: TGTGCCAGCAGTTCCCCGGGACAGAGCTACGAGCAGTACTTC.

This chain joins TRBV30 and TRBJ1-4, with 7 bases aligning to TRBD1. V shed 2 bases, J shed 2 bases, and the junction held 11 bases outside the gene matches. The germline V gene has CDR1 GTSNPN and CDR2 SVGIG (reference sequence). This CDR3 region has 17 residues. In DNA, the CDR3 is TGTGCCTGGAGTTTTGGGACAGCGCCGGGGACTAATGAAAAACTGTTTTTT. Its translation is CAWSFGTAPGTNEKLFF. Combining the CDR3 with reference TRBV30 and TRBJ1-4 gives the whole variable domain SQTIHQWPATLVQPVGSPLSLECTVEGTSNPNLYWYRQAAGRGLQLLFYSVGIGQISSEVPQNLSASRPQDRQFILSSKKLLLSDSGFYLCAWSFGTAPGTNEKLFFGSGTQLSVL.

The genes are TRBV13 and TRBJ2-1; maybe TRBD1 (5 bases). CDR1 and CDR2 from the germline V gene are PRHDT and FYEKMQ (reference sequence). Trimming took off 5 bases at V and 0 bases at J, with 14 bases between the two ends. The CDR3 is 16 residues long. Here the CDR3 DNA reads TGTGCCAGCAGCCCAGGACAATGGAGCTCCTACAATGAGCAGTTCTTC. Translation: CASSPGQWSSYNEQFF.

V usage is TRBV29-1 and J usage is TRBJ1-1; D uncertain. Deletions cut 6 bases from V and 11 bases from J, with 13 bases between. This CDR3 region has 10 residues. CDR1 and CDR2 (germline): SQVTM, ANQGSEA. Here the CDR3 DNA reads TGCAGCGTCATGACCGGGGAGGCTTTCTTT. This gives the protein CSVMTGEAFF.

The rearrangement joins TRBV28 to TRBJ2-7; a weak D match, TRBD2 (6 bases). Trimming removed 7 bases from V and 7 bases from J, with 23 bases in between. Looked up from germline, CDR1 is MDHEN and CDR2 is SYDVKM. The length of the CDR3 is 15 residues. CDR3 in amino acids: CASTPGSAGGEEQYF. The CDR3 nucleotides are TGTGCCAGCACCCCTGGGTCGGCAGGAGGGGAGGAGCAGTACTTC.

The chain recombines TRBV4-2 with TRBJ2-3, with TRBD2 matching 11 bases. Germline values: CDR1 LGHNA, CDR2 YNFKEQ. This CDR3 is 17 amino acids long. Trimming took 6 bases from V and 2 from J; bases not matched to a gene: 10. CDR3 in amino acids: CASSHTLAGGLTDTQYF. The CDR3 coding sequence is TGTGCCAGCAGTCACACTCTAGCGGGGGGTCTCACAGATACGCAGTATTTT.

In its sample, this clone was seen once. The rearrangement uses TRBV5-5 and TRBJ2-5; a weak D match, TRBD2 (5 bases). Trimming removed 2 bases from V and 3 bases from J, with 11 bases in between. Germline V gene data show CDR1 as SGHKS and CDR2 as YYEKEE (reference sequence). This CDR3 spans 14 amino acids. The DNA for the CDR3 is TGTGCCAGCAGCTTCGGGGTTGGAAAAGAGACCCAGTACTTC. Amino acid sequence: CASSFGVGKETQYF.

V usage is TRBV9 and J usage is TRBJ2-7, with D possibly TRBD1 on 6 matching bases. V lost 2 bases and J 0 bases, leaving 9 bases between the germline ends. Germline CDR1 and CDR2: SGDLS and YYNGEE. There are 14 residues in the CDR3. The CDR3 region has the DNA TGTGCCAGCAGCGTTGGACAGCTCTCCTACGAGCAGTACTTC. Encoded protein: CASSVGQLSYEQYF.

V is TRBV5-1 and J is TRBJ1-1, with D possibly TRBD1 on 5 matching bases. V lost 4 bases and J 0 bases, leaving 13 bases between the germline ends. This CDR3 comprises 15 residues. Germline assignment: CDR1 SGHRS and CDR2 YFSETQ. CDR3 sequence: CASSIGGRVNTEAFF. CDR3 nucleotide sequence: TGCGCCAGCAGCATTGGGGGACGGGTGAACACTGAAGCTTTCTTT.

The gene calls are TRBV5-8 and TRBJ2-1, with unresolved D. Trimming stripped 4 bases from V and 6 bases from J, with 8 bases between. Germline CDR1 SGHTS, CDR2 YDEGEE. The CDR3 is 12 residues long. CDR3 loop: CASSKKLNEQFF. CDR3 bases: TGTGCCAGCAGCAAAAAACTCAATGAGCAGTTCTTC.

This clone came up once. The chain combines TRBV9 with TRBJ2-7; 7 bases are shared with TRBD1. V was pared by 4 bases and J by 7 bases, with 11 bases of the junction left unmatched. CDR3 length: 14 amino acids. Germline-derived CDR1 and CDR2 are SGDLS and YYNGEE. Written as DNA, the CDR3 is TGTGCCAGCAGCCTGACAGGGTGGGTGGAAGAGCAGTACTTC. The encoded protein is CASSLTGWVEEQYF.

There are a few counts of this clone. The chain joins TRBV7-3 to TRBJ1-1; no clear D gene. Germline V gene data show CDR1 as SGHTA and CDR2 as FQGTGA. The CDR3 runs to 13 residues. The germline V and J ends were trimmed by 0 bases and 3 bases, with 5 bases remaining between them. CDR3 bases: TGTGCCAGCAGCTTAACCCGGGACACTGAAGCTTTCTTT. The encoded protein is CASSLTRDTEAFF.

The chain combines TRBV5-1 with TRBJ1-5; tentatively, D is TRBD1 (6 bases). Germline CDR1 SGHRS, CDR2 YFSETQ. The length of the CDR3 is 15 residues. Trimming took 1 base from V and 1 from J, leaving 9 bases between them. Here the CDR3 DNA reads TGCGCCAGCAGCTTGAGTGGGGGCAGCAATCAGCCCCAGCATTTT. Residues: CASSLSGGSNQPQHF.

The V and J genes are TRBV2 and TRBJ1-2; a possible D gene is TRBD1 (6 bases). The germline V gene has CDR1 SNHLY and CDR2 FYNNEI. The CDR3 has 11 residues. The V and J ends lost 5 bases and 12 bases respectively, with 13 bases between them. The CDR3 region is CASSSTGPHTF. CDR3 bases: TGTGCCAGCAGTTCGACAGGCCCTCACACCTTC. Using reference TRBV2 and TRBJ1-2 for the parts outside the CDR3, the full variable domain is EPEVTQTPSHQVTQMGQEVILRCVPISNHLYFYWYRQILGQKVEFLVSFYNNEISEKSEIFDDQFSVERPDGSNFTLKIRSTKLEDSAMYFCASSSTGPHTFGSGTRLTVV.

J is TRBJ2-1 and V is TRBV27, with D possibly being TRBD1 or TRBD2 (5 bases each). The CDR3 has 16 amino acids. Per the germline V gene, CDR1 is MNHEY and CDR2 is SMNVEV (reference sequence). V dropped 6 bases and J dropped 0 bases, with 15 bases sitting between them. The CDR3 nucleotides are TGTGCCAGCAGACCGGCGTTGGGGGTCTCCTACAATGAGCAGTTCTTC. This gives the protein CASRPALGVSYNEQFF.

The CDR3 DNA sequence: TGCGCCAGCAGCTTGACTGGTAGCTCCTACAATGAGCAGTTCTTC. Translated, it gives CASSLTGSSYNEQFF. The rearrangement joins TRBV5-1 to TRBJ2-1, with D unresolved. From germline, CDR1 is SGHRS and CDR2 YFSETQ. The CDR3 covers 15 residues. The V end lost 1 base, the J end lost 0 bases, and 8 bases lay between the germline ends.

The V call is TRBV3-1 (or the pseudogene TRBV3-2), the J call TRBJ2-5, with a tentative D call TRBD1 (6 bases). The V gene's germline CDR1 is LGHDT and CDR2 YNNKEL (reference sequence). This CDR3 has 15 amino acids. Deletions cut 4 bases from V and 3 bases from J, with 15 bases between. CDR3 sequence reads: CASSPIRDKKETQYF. The CDR3 DNA is TGTGCCAGCAGCCCGATCCGGGACAAGAAAGAGACCCAGTACTTC.

V usage is TRBV5-4 and J usage is TRBJ1-2, with no clear D. The V end was cut by 0 bases, the J end by 0 bases, with 6 bases between. Germline V gives CDR1 SGHNT, CDR2 YYREEE (reference sequence). The CDR3 consists of 14 residues. CDR3 residues: CASSLDSTNYGYTF. The DNA of the CDR3 is TGTGCCAGCAGCTTGGACAGTACTAACTATGGCTACACCTTC.

V and J are TRBV18 and TRBJ1-2; maybe TRBD1 (5 bases). The CDR3 length is 15 residues. Germline V gene lookup returns CDR1 KGHSH and CDR2 LQKENI. The V and J ends lost 0 bases and 8 bases respectively, with 16 bases between them. The CDR3 coding sequence is TGTGCCAGCTCACCACCGTCTCAAGGGGTCGAGGGCTACACCTTC. Amino acids: CASSPPSQGVEGYTF.

The chain uses TRBV2 and TRBJ1-5; 7 bases fit TRBD1. Germline CDR1 is SNHLY and CDR2 is FYNNEI. The V and J ends lost 8 bases and 0 bases, in that order; junction bases with no gene match: 13. This CDR3 comprises 17 residues. CDR3 coding DNA: TGTGCCAGCGCACCCCGGACAGGCGGCATTAGCAATCAGCCCCAGCATTTT. Its translation: CASAPRTGGISNQPQHF.

This clone was seen just once. The chain links TRBV7-2 to TRBJ2-7; no reliable D call. V was clipped by 6 bases and J by 4 bases, with 19 bases between them. The CDR3 is made up of 15 amino acids. Germline V gene sequence: CDR1 SGHTA, CDR2 FQGNSA. CDR3 protein: CASSVGLVGIYEQYF. Written as DNA, the CDR3 is TGTGCCAGCAGTGTTGGGTTAGTCGGAATTTACGAGCAGTACTTC.

This chain links TRBV28 with TRBJ1-1, with 8 bases lining up with TRBD1. J lost 1 base, V lost 4 bases, and 5 bases had no gene match. The CDR3 covers 15 residues. Germline V gene lookup returns CDR1 MDHEN and CDR2 SYDVKM. DNA of the CDR3: TGTGCCAGCAGTTCTCCACAGGGGGGGAACACTGAAGCTTTCTTT. Protein sequence: CASSSPQGGNTEAFF.

This clone was counted a few times. The V call is TRBV18, the J call TRBJ2-1, with 12 bases fitting TRBD2. J lost 6 bases, V lost 1 base, and 4 bases had no gene match. Germline values: CDR1 KGHSH, CDR2 LQKENI. This CDR3 spans 16 amino acids. The CDR3 sequence is CASSPQPSGGANEQFF. As DNA, the CDR3 is TGTGCCAGCTCACCACAGCCTAGCGGGGGGGCCAATGAGCAGTTCTTC.

The V gene is TRBV3-1 (or the pseudogene TRBV3-2), the J gene TRBJ1-1; D uncertain. Germline values: CDR1 LGHDT, CDR2 YNNKEL (reference sequence). Trimming stripped 1 base from V and 0 bases from J, with 9 bases between. This CDR3 comprises 15 residues. CDR3: CASSQVGSLNTEAFF. In nucleotides, the CDR3 is TGTGCCAGCAGCCAAGTAGGCAGCTTGAACACTGAAGCTTTCTTT.